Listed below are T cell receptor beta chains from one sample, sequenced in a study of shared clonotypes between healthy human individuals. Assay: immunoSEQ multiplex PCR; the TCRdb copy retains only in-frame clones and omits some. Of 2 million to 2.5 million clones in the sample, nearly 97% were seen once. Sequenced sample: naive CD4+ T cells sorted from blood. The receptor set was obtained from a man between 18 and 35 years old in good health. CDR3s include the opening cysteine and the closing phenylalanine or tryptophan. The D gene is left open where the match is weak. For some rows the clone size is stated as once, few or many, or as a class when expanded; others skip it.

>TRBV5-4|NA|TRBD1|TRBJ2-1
TGTGCCAGCGGGACCGGGACAGGGGTTCTCAATGAGCAGTTCTTC
CASGTGTGVLNEQFF
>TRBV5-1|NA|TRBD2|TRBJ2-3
TGCGCCAGCAGCTTGTTGCGGGAGGGCACAGATACGCAGTATTTT
CASSLLREGTDTQYF
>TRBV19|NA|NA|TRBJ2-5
TGTGCCAGTAGGGCCCGCGATAGGGAGACCCAGTACTTC
CASRARDRETQYF
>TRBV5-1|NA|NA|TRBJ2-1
TGCGCCAGCAGCCCTTCGGTCACGGGACCCTGGGTGCACAATGAGCAGTTCTTC
CASSPSVTGPWVHNEQFF
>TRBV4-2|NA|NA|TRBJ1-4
TGTGCCAGCAGCCAAGATTCGAGCTGGGTAATTAGTGAAAAACTGTTTTTT
CASSQDSSWVISEKLFF
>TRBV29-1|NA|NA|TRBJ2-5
TGCAGCGTTGATTGGGGGAGCCAAGAGACCCAGTACTTC
CSVDWGSQETQYF
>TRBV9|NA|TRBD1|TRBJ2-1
TGTGCCAGCAGCGTTGAGGACAGGGTTTGGGATGAGCAGTTCTTC
CASSVEDRVWDEQFF
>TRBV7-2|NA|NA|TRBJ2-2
TGTGCCAGCAGCCTAGTGGGCGGAACGAACACCGGGGAGCTGTTTTTT
CASSLVGGTNTGELFF
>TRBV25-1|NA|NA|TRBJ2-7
TGTGCCAGCAGTCGGGGCAGGGAGCAGTACTTC
CASSRGREQYF
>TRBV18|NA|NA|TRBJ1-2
TGTGCCAGCTCCCCAGGAGGGGAGGGCTATGGCTACACCTTC
CASSPGGEGYGYTF
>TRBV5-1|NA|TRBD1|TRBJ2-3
TGCGCCAGCAGCGGGGGGACAGGGCCAGATACGCAGTATTTT
CASSGGTGPDTQYF
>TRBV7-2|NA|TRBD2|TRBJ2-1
TGTGCCAGCAGGCCCGGACTAGCGGGTAATGAGCAGTTCTTC
CASRPGLAGNEQFF
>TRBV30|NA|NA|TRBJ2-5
TGTGCCTGGAGTGTAGGCGGGGAGACCCAGTACTTC
CAWSVGGETQYF
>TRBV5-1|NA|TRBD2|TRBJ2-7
TGCGCCAGCAGCTACTCCTATCTAGCGGGAGGCAACGAGCAGTACTTC
CASSYSYLAGGNEQYF
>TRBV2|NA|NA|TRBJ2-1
TGTGCCGGGGGGACATTCTCCTACAATGAGCAGTTCTTC
CAGGTFSYNEQFF
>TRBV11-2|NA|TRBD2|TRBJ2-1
TGTGCCAGCAGCTCTAGGCGGGGGGGTATCGATGAGCAGTTCTTC
CASSSRRGGIDEQFF
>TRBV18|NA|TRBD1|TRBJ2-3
TGTGCCAGCTCCCGGATGGACAGGGTCACAGATACGCAGTATTTT
CASSRMDRVTDTQYF
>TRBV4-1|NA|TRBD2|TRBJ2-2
TGCGCCAGCAGCGCGGAGCCTAGCGGGGGCCTTAAAACCACCGGGGAGCTGTTTTTT
CASSAEPSGGLKTTGELFF
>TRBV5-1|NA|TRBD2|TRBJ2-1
TGCGCCAGCAGCTTGAACCAGCGGGACTACAATGAGCAGTTCTTC
CASSLNQRDYNEQFF
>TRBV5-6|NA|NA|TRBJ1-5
TGTGCCAGCAGCCCTTGGGGGGCTGGACAGCCCCAGCATTTT
CASSPWGAGQPQHF
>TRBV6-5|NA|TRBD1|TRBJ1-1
TGTGCCAGCAGTTACGCACCCGGGACAGCAAACACTGAAGCTTTCTTT
CASSYAPGTANTEAFF
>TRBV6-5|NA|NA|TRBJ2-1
TGTGCCAGCAATACTCCCGAGGCAGGGACAAATGAGCAGTTCTTC
CASNTPEAGTNEQFF
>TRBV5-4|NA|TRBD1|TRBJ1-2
TGTGCCAGCAGCTTGGACAGGGGCAACTATGGCTACACCTTC
CASSLDRGNYGYTF
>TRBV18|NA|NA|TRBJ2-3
TGTGCCAGCTCACCGTACATGTTGGGTAATGCAGATACGCAGTATTTT
CASSPYMLGNADTQYF
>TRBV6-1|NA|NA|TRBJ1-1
TGTGCCAGCAGTGAAGCGCTGAAGGCCGATGAAGCTTTCTTT
CASSEALKADEAFF
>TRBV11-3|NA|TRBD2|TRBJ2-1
TGTGCCAGCAGCTTAGGACTAGCAGTCCATGAGCAGTTCTTC
CASSLGLAVHEQFF
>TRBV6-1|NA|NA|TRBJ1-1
TGTGCCAGCGGGCGGGAAGGGTGGACTGAAGCTTTCTTT
CASGREGWTEAFF
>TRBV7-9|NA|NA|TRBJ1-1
TGTGCCAGCAGCCCTGGACAGACTTTTTCGAACACTGAAGCTTTCTTT
CASSPGQTFSNTEAFF
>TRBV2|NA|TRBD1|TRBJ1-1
TGTGCCAGCAGGGGACAGGGCTTGAACACTGAAGCTTTCTTT
CASRGQGLNTEAFF
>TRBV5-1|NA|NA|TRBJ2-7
TGCGCCAGCAGCTTGTCGGCTAGCACGTACGAGCAGTACTTC
CASSLSASTYEQYF
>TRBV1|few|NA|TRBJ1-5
TGCACCATACTCGGACGGGCAATCCAGCATTTT
CTILGRAIQHF
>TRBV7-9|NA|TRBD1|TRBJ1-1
TGTGCCAGCAGCACCAGGACAGGGGGCTTTAGCACTGAAGCTTTCTTT
CASSTRTGGFSTEAFF
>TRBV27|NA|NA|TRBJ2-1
TGTGCCAGCAGTCGACCCGGGATTAGCTCCTACAATGAGCAGTTCTTC
CASSRPGISSYNEQFF
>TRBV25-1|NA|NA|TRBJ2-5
TGTGCCAGCAGTGAATCCCAGGGAAGAGAGACCCAGTACTTC
CASSESQGRETQYF
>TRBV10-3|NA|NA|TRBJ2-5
TGTGCCATCAGTGCGGTCGGGCAAGAGACCCAGTACTTC
CAISAVGQETQYF
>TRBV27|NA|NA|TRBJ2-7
TGTGCCAGCGCCTTGGGGTCCCCTGGGCCCAGCTCCTACGAGCAGTACTTC
CASALGSPGPSSYEQYF
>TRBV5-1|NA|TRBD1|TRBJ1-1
TGCGCCAGCAGCCTGGGACAGGGTCCTGAAGCTTTCTTT
CASSLGQGPEAFF
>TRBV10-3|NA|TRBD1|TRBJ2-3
TGTGCCACGGGACAGGGGGCGCTGACAGATACGCAGTATTTT
CATGQGALTDTQYF
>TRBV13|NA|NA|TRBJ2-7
TGTGCCAGCAGACGCGGATATACCTACGAGCAGTACTTC
CASRRGYTYEQYF
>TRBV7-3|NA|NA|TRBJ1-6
TGTGCCAGCAGCCTCGGACTGAATAATTCACCCCTCCACTTT
CASSLGLNNSPLHF
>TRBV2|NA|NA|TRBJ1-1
TGTGCCAGCAGTTTTACAGTGAACACTGAAGCTTTCTTT
CASSFTVNTEAFF
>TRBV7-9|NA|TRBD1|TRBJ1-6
TGTGCCAGCAGCCGGGGACAGGGGGGATCACCCCTCCACTTT
CASSRGQGGSPLHF
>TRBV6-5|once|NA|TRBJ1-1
TGTGCCGTTAAGAGGCAGCCGGACACTGAAGCTTTCTTT
CAVKRQPDTEAFF
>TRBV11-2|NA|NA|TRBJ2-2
TGTGCCAGCAGCTTAGTAGGGGGAAAAGCCACCGGGGAGCTGTTTTTT
CASSLVGGKATGELFF
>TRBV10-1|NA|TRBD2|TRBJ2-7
TGCGCCATCTACCCGGGACTAGCGGGAGGGAAGTTCTACGAGCAGTACTTC
CAIYPGLAGGKFYEQYF
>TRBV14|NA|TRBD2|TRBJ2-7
TGTGCCAGCAGCCGCCGACTAGCGGGAGCCTACGAGCAGTACTTC
CASSRRLAGAYEQYF
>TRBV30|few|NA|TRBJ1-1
TGTGCCTGGAGTACGGGGTTGAACACTGAAGCTTTCTTT
CAWSTGLNTEAFF
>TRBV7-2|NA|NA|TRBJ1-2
TGTGCCAGCAGCTTACCCCTCCAACAGGGAGGTTATGGCTACACCTTC
CASSLPLQQGGYGYTF
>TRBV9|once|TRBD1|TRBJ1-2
TGTGCCAGCAGCGTAGCCCTCACAGGGGCCGGCTACACCTTC
CASSVALTGAGYTF
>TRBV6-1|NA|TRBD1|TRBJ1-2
TGTGCCAGCAGTGAAGCGTGGGGACAGGGGAACTATGGCTACACCTTC
CASSEAWGQGNYGYTF
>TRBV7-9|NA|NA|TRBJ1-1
TGTGCCAGCAGCTTACTCGGGGGCGGGAACACTGAAGCTTTCTTT
CASSLLGGGNTEAFF
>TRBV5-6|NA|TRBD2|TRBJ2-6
TGTGCCAGCAGCTTAGGACTAGCGGGGTATGGGGCCAACGTCCTGACTTTC
CASSLGLAGYGANVLTF
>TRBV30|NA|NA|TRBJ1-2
TGTGCCTGGAGTGTACGGGTAGCGGACTATGGCTACACCTTC
CAWSVRVADYGYTF
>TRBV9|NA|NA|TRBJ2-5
TGTGCCAGCAGCGTAGTCTGGGACGGGAAAGAGACCCAGTACTTC
CASSVVWDGKETQYF